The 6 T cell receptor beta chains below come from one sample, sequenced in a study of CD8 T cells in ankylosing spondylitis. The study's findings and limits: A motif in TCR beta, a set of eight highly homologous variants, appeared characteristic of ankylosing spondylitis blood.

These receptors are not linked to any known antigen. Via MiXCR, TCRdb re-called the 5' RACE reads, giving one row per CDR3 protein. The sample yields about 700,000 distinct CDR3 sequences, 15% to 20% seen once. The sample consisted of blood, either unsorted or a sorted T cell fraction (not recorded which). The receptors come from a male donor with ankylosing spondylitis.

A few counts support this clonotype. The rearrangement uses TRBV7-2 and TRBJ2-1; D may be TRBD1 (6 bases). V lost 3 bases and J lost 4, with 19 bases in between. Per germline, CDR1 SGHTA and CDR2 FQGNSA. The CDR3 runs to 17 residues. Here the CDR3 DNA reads TGTGCCAGCAGCTTTGCGACAGGTTCCCGGAGGTACAATGAGCAGTTCTTC. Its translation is CASSFATGSRRYNEQFF.

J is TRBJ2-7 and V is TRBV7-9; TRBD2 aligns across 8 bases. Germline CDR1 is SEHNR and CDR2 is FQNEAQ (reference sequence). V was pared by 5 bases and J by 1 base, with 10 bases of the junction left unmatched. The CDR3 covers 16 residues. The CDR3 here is CASSPPGGAESYEQYF. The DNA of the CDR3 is TGTGCCAGCAGCCCACCGGGGGGGGCGGAATCCTACGAGCAGTACTTC.

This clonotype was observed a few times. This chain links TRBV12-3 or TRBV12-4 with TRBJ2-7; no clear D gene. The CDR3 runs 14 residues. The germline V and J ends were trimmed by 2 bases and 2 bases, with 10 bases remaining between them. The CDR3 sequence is CASSLTGKAYEQYF. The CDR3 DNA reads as TGTGCCAGCAGTTTAACGGGTAAGGCCTACGAGCAGTACTTC.

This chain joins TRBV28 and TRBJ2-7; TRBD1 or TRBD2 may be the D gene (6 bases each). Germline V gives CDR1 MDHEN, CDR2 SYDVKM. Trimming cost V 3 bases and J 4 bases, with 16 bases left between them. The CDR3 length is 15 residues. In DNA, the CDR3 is TGTGCCAGCAGTTTGATTCCGGGGGCGAGGTACGAGCAGTACTTC. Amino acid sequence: CASSLIPGARYEQYF.

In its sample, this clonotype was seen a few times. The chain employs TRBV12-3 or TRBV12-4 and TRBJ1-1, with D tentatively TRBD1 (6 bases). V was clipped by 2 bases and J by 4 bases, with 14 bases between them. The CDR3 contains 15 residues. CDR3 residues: CASSLSGGRGTEAFF. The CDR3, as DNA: TGTGCCAGCAGTTTAAGTGGGGGCCGGGGCACTGAAGCTTTCTTT.

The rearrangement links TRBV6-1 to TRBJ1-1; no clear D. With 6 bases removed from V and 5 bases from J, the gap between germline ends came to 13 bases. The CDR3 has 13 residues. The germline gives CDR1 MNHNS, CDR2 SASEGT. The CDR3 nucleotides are TGTGCCAGCAGCCCCGGACTAGGGACTGAAGCTTTCTTT. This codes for CASSPGLGTEAFF.